Listed below are T cell receptor beta chains from one sample, sequenced in a study of blood T cell repertoires in COVID-19. Some clones are missing from TCRdb's copy, which holds only in-frame ones; the method was immunoSEQ multiplex PCR. The profile shows 35,000 to 55,000 clones, approximately 81% of them singletons. Specimen: peripheral blood. These receptor sequences come from a woman in her sixties or seventies in a cohort sampled during active COVID-19. Both conserved end residues are part of each CDR3.

TRBV28 | CASSSGGSGNTIYF
TRBV27 | CASSSGTDSSGANVLTF
TRBV28 | CASRPTPGAGQPQHF
TRBV6-5 | CASRSQAETQYF
TRBV2 | CASSVAGAQDTQYF
TRBV3-1/TRBV3-2 | CASSQGPQGYGEAFF
TRBV7-2 | CASSLKAGSVVQYF
TRBV6-6 | CASSYDGGANYGYTF
TRBV11-2 | CASSLARARYEQYF
TRBV10-3 | CAISSSAGQGDYGYTF
TRBV10-2 | CASGTLNTEAFF
TRBV18 | CASSPGRLNTEAFF
TRBV28 | CASTPGGGTTGANVLTF
TRBV7-9 | CASSPPFYREDDYNEQFF
TRBV27 | CASSTGLGQADTQYF
TRBV2 | CASRGYRRQWEGEKLFF
TRBV27 | CASSFRGIGPGLGYTF
TRBV5-1 | CASRPTGGAGNTIYF
TRBV18 | CASSPQGVGYTF
TRBV27 | CASGPDGGPYYGYTF
TRBV23-1 | CASSQGRRGRETQYF
TRBV5-1 | CASSGQPLEDTEAFF
TRBV7-9 | CASSLGQTSTDTQYF
TRBV7-2 | CASTFMDRPRIGYTF
TRBV11-2 | CASSSWTSGIEQFF
TRBV5-8 | CASSLGQGHGYTF
TRBV3-1/TRBV3-2 | CASSAIPGLGPAGELFF
TRBV18 | CASSRLVPSSANYGYTF
TRBV14 | CASSQVGDTSGNTIYF
TRBV5-4 | CASSLKGGETQYF
TRBV12-3/TRBV12-4 | CASRASENEQFF
TRBV7-2 | CASSPGGAGEQFF
TRBV11-2 | CASSLVQGIAGELFF
TRBV10-1 | CASSESLRAYNTEAFF
TRBV2 | CARGSLQRDYGYTF
TRBV12-3/TRBV12-4 | CASSPSLAHEAFF
TRBV28 | CASSSTGTANSPLHF
TRBV7-2 | CASSLGGGTFYEQYF
TRBV19 | CASRIQGGGYGYTF
TRBV12-2 | CASRFTGGASGNTIYF
TRBV6-5 | CASRLMNEQFF
TRBV19 | CASSSDGGGANVLTF
TRBV4-2 | CASSLQGDLAGVPGELFF
TRBV5-1 | CASSLTELPNEQFF
TRBV19 | CASTLGPGLHYEQYF